The 10 T cell receptor beta chains in this list originate from one sample, sequenced in a study of tumor-infiltrating lymphocytes in primary liver carcinoma. Unsorted bulk tissue of roughly 18-31 mg yielded co-extracted RNA and DNA. From approximately 550 ng of total RNA, TCR beta-specific cDNA was reverse-transcribed using a constant-region primer. Sequencing libraries for TCR beta derived from three nested multiplex PCR rounds that used slightly modified ARM-PCR. Two initial PCR rounds of ten to eleven cycles each paired TRBV1-TRBV30 forward primers with a C-beta reverse primer. A single record per CDR3 protein comes from TCRdb applying MiXCR to the multiplex PCR reads. The sample consists of roughly 100,000 distinct CDR3 sequences, approximately 68% of them appearing once. The sample comprised liver tumor tissue from sampling region 5. As for subset: tumor region T5, tumor centre. These TCRs come from a woman in her sixties with primary liver carcinoma and hepatitis B virus infection.

There are many counts of this clonotype. One junction end disagrees with the germline gene, perhaps due to a read error. V is TRBV10-2 and J is TRBJ1-5; D remains ambiguous. The CDR3 loop spans 14 amino acids. Per germline, CDR1 WSHSY and CDR2 SAAADI. The CDR3 region has the DNA TGCGCCAGCAGTGAGTCATCTAGCGATCAGCCCCAGCATTTT. It codes for CASSESSSDQPQHF.

In the case of this clonotype: An end of the junction does not agree with germline; a read error may underlie this. This chain connects TRBV29-1 to TRBJ2-5, with 7 bases fitting TRBD1. This CDR3 region has 14 residues. CDR1 is SQVTM and CDR2 is ANQGSEA in the germline V gene. This chain's CDR3 is CSSTRPDRVETQYF. CDR3 nucleotide sequence: TGCAGTTCCACGAGGCCCGACAGGGTTGAGACCCAGTATTTC.

The sample holds many counts of this clonotype. The gene calls are TRBV5-1 and TRBJ2-2; 13 nucleotides line up with TRBD2. Trimming took 3 bases from V and 2 from J; bases not matched to a gene: 4. The CDR3 sequence is 17 residues long. The V gene's germline CDR1 is SGHRS and CDR2 YFSETQ. For the CDR3, the DNA is TGCGCCAGCAGCTCAAGACTAGCGGGAGGTAACACCGGGGAGCTGTTTTTT. It translates to CASSSRLAGGNTGELFF. The full variable domain, its missing parts supplied by reference TRBV5-1 and TRBJ2-2, is KAGVTQTPRYLIKTRGQQVTLSCSPISGHRSVSWYQQTPGQGLQFLFEYFSETQRNKGNFPGRFSGRQFSNSRSEMNVSTLELGDSALYLCASSSRLAGGNTGELFFGEGSRLTVL.

This clonotype was detected ten times or more. V usage is TRBV6-1 and J usage is TRBJ2-2; D unclear. Per the germline V gene, CDR1 is MNHNS and CDR2 is SASEGT. The CDR3 is 15 residues long. V was trimmed by 2 bases and J by 4 bases, leaving 11 bases between them. DNA for the CDR3: TGTGCCAGCAGTGAATCCCTCGGTGGCACCGGGGAGCTGTTTTTT. The encoded protein is CASSESLGGTGELFF.

Details on this clonotype: At one of its ends the junction is not consistent with the germline gene, which may arise from a read error. The genes are TRBV6-6 and TRBJ2-1; D assignment may be TRBD1 or TRBD2 (5 bases each). Germline CDR1 and CDR2: MNHNY and SVGAGI (reference sequence). The CDR3 covers 14 residues. The CDR3 DNA reads as TGTGCCTGCAGGGCGGGCAGGAGCTACAATGAGCAGTCCTTC. Residues: CACRAGRSYNEQSF.

In the case of this clonotype: The final CDR3 position lacks the conserved phenylalanine or tryptophan, pointing to a likely read error. V is TRBV6-4 and J is TRBJ1-1; D ambiguous. V was pared by 3 bases and J by 0 bases, with 17 bases between. CDR3 length equals 17 residues. CDR1 and CDR2 (germline): MRHNA, SNTAGT. DNA of the CDR3: TGTGCCAGCAGTGATTCCGACCGAAATGGGTTGAACACTGAAGCTTTCGTT. It encodes CASSDSDRNGLNTEAFV.

A remark on this clonotype: Germline is not matched at one junction end, which may reflect a read error. The J gene is TRBJ2-3, the V gene TRBV29-1; 8 bases agree with TRBD1. This CDR3 comprises 15 residues. Germline V CDR1 and CDR2: SQVTM, ANQGSEA. The CDR3 loop reads CSVEIRGRGTDTRYF. The CDR3 bases are TGTAGCGTTGAAATCAGGGGGCGAGGCACAGATACGCGGTATTTT.

V is TRBV12-3 or TRBV12-4 and J is TRBJ2-5; the match to TRBD2 covers 14 bases. Trimming at V came to 6 bases and at J to 10 bases, leaving 16 bases not matched to a gene. The CDR3 totals 17 residues. Here the CDR3 reads CASRRLAGGPSEEDQYF. The DNA for the CDR3 is TGTGCCAGCAGAAGACTAGCGGGGGGGCCAAGTGAAGAAGACCAGTACTTC.

This clonotype was seen repeatedly, ten times or more. The V and J genes are TRBV2 and TRBJ2-5, with D perhaps TRBD1 (5 bases). The CDR3 loop spans 13 amino acids. Germline V gene lookup returns CDR1 SNHLY and CDR2 FYNNEI. V gave up 7 bases and J gave up 2 bases, with 11 bases separating them. DNA for the CDR3: TGTGCCAGCATCCAACAGGTACAAGAGACCCAGTACTTC. It codes for CASIQQVQETQYF.

This clonotype was observed at least ten times. The chain couples TRBV4-1 to TRBJ1-5; 8 positions agree with TRBD1. The V gene end was trimmed by 1 base and the J gene end by 5 bases; junction bases not matched to a gene: 7. The CDR3 is 16 amino acids. CDR1 is MGHRA, CDR2 YSYEKL, per germline. The CDR3 DNA is TGCGCCAGCAGCCAAGTGGTTCCACAGGGGGATCAGCCCCAGCATTTT. Amino acid sequence: CASSQVVPQGDQPQHF.